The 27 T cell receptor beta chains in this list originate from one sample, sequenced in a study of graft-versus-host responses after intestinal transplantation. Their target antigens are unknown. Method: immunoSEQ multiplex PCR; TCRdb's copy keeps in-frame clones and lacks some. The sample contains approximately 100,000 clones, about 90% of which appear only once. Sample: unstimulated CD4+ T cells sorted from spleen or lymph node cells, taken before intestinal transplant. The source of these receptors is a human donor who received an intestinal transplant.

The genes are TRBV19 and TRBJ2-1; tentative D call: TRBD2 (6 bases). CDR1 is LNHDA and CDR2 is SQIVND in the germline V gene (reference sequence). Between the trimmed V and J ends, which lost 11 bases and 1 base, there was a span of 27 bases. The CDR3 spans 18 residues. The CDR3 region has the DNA TGTGCCCCCAACCGGCCCAGGCCCCCACTAGCTTCCTACAATGAGCAGTTCTTC. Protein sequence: CAPNRPRPPLASYNEQFF.

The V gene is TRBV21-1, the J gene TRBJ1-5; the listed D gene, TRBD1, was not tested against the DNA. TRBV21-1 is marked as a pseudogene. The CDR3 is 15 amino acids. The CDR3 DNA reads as TGTGCCAGCTTAAACAGGGGGAGGAGCAATCAGCCCCAGCATTTT. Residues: CASLNRGRSNQPQHF.

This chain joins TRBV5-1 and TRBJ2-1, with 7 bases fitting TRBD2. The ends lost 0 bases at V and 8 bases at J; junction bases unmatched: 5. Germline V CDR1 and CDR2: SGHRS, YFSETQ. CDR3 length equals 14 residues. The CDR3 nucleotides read TGCGCCAGCAGCTTGGTTCCTAGCGGCTATGAGCAGTTCTTC. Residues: CASSLVPSGYEQFF.

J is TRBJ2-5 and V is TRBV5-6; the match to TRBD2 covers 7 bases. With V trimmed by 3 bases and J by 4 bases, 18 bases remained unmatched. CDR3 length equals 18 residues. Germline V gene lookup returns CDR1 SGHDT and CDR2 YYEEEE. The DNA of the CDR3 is TGTGCCAGCAGCTCCCCCGGCGGGGGTCTTAGAGTGGGAGAGACCCAGTACTTC. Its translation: CASSSPGGGLRVGETQYF.

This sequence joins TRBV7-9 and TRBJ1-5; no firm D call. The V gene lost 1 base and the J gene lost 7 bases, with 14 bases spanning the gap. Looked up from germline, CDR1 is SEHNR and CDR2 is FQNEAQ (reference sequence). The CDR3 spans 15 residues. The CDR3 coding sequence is TGTGCCAGCAGCTTAGGGGTCGGGCAGGACCAGCCCCAGCATTTT. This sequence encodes CASSLGVGQDQPQHF.

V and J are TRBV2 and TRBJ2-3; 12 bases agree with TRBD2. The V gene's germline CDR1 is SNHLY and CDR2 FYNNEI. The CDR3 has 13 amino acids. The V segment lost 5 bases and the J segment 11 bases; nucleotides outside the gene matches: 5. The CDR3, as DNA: TGTGCCAGCAGTTCTCGGACTAGCGGGGAGCAGTATTTT. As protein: CASSSRTSGEQYF. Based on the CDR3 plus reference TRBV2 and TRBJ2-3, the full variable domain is EPEVTQTPSHQVTQMGQEVILRCVPISNHLYFYWYRQILGQKVEFLVSFYNNEISEKSEIFDDQFSVERPDGSNFTLKIRSTKLEDSAMYFCASSSRTSGEQYFGPGTRLTVL.

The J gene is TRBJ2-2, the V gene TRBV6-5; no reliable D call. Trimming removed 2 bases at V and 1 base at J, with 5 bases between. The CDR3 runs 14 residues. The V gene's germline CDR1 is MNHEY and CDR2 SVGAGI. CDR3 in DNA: TGTGCCAGCAGTTACCTGCGGAACACCGGGGAGCTGTTTTTT. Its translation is CASSYLRNTGELFF.

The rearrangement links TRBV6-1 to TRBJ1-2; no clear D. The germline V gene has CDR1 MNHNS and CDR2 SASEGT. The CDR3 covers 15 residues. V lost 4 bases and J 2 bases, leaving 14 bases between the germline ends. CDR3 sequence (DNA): TGTGCCAGCAGTGCCTACTTAAACCCAAACTATGGCTACACCTTC. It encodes CASSAYLNPNYGYTF.

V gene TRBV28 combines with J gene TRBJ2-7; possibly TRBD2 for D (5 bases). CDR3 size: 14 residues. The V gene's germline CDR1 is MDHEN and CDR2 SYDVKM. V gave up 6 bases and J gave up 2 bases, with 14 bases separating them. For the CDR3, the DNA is TGTGCCAGCAGCCTAGCATACTTGACCTACGAGCAGTACTTC. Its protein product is CASSLAYLTYEQYF.

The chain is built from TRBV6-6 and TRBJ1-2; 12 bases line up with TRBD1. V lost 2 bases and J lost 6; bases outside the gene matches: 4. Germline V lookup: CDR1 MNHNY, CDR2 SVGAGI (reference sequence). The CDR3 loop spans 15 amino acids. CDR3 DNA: TGTGCCAGCAGTTACCCGGGACAGGGGGCGCATGGCTACACCTTC. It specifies CASSYPGQGAHGYTF.

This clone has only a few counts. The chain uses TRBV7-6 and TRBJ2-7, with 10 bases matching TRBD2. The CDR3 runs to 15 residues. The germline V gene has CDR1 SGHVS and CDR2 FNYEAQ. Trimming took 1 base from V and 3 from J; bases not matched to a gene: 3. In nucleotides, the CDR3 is TGTGCCAGCAGCTTAGATAGCGGGGGGATCTACGAGCAGTACTTC. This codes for CASSLDSGGIYEQYF.

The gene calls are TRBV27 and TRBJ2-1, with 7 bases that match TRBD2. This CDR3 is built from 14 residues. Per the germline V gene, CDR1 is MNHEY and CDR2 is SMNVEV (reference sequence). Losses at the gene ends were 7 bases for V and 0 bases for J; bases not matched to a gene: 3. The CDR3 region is CASKGGSSYNEQFF. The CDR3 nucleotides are TGTGCCAGCAAGGGCGGGAGCTCCTACAATGAGCAGTTCTTC.

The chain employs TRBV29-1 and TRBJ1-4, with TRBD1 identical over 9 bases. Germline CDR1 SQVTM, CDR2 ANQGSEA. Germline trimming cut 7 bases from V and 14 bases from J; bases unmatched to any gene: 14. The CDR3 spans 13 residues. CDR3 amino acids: CSATGTGKEYLFF. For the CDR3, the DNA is TGCAGCGCGACCGGGACAGGGAAGGAATATCTGTTTTTT.

The chain's CDR3 is CASSLGIGLGVGELFF. The DNA of the CDR3 is TGTGCCAGCAGTTTAGGGATAGGTCTTGGCGTCGGGGAGCTGTTTTTT. V usage is TRBV6-5 and J usage is TRBJ2-2, with D hard to call. Trimming took off 4 bases at V and 7 bases at J, with 19 bases between the two ends. The CDR3 totals 16 residues. CDR1 and CDR2 from the germline V gene are MNHEY and SVGAGI.

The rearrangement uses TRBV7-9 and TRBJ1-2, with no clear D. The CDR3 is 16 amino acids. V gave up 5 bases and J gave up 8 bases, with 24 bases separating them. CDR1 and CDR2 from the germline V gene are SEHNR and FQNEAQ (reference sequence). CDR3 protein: CASSPMNGVAAGGYTF. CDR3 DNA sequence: TGTGCCAGCAGCCCAATGAATGGCGTGGCTGCTGGAGGCTACACCTTC. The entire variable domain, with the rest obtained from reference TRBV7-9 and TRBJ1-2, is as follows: DTGVSQNPRHKITKRGQNVTFRCDPISEHNRLYWYRQTLGQGPEFLTYFQNEAQLEKSRLLSDRFSAERPKGSFSTLEIQRTEQGDSAMYLCASSPMNGVAAGGYTFGSGTRLTVV.

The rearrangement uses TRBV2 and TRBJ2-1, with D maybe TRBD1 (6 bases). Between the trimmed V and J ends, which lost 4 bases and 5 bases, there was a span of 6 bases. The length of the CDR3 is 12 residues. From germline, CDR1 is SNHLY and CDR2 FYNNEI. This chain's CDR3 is CASSGDNNEQFF. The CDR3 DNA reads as TGTGCCAGCAGTGGGGACAACAATGAGCAGTTCTTC.

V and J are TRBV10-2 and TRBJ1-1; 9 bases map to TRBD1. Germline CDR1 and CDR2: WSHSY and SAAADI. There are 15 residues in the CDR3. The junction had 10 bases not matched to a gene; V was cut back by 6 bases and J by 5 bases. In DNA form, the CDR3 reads TGCGCCAGCAGAACGCCGGGACAGGGTTGGACTGAAGCTTTCTTT. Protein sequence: CASRTPGQGWTEAFF.

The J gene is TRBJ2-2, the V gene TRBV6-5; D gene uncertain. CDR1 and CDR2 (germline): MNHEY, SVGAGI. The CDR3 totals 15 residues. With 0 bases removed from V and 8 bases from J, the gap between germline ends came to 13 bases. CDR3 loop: CASSYSVGPSGELFF. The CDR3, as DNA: TGTGCCAGCAGTTACTCAGTCGGGCCGTCGGGGGAGCTGTTTTTT.

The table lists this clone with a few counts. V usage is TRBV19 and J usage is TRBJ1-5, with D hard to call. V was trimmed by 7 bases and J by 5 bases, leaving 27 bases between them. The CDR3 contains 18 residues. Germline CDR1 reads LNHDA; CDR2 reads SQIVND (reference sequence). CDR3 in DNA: TGTGCCAGTAACTCTCAGGCCCTGGAAACAGATGCGCATCAGCCCCAGCATTTT. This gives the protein CASNSQALETDAHQPQHF.

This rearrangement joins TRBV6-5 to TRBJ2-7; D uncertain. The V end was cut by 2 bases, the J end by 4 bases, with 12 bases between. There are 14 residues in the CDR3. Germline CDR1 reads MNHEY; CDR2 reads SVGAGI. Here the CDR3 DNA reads TGTGCCAGCAGTTACAAGGGCACGAATTACGAGCAGTACTTC. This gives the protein CASSYKGTNYEQYF.

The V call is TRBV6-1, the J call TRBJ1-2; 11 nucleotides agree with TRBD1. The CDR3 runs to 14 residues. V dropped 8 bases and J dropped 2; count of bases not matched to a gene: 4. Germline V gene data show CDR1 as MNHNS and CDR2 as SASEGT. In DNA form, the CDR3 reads TGTGCCAGCGCCCGGACAGGGGGCAACTATGGCTACACCTTC. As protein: CASARTGGNYGYTF.

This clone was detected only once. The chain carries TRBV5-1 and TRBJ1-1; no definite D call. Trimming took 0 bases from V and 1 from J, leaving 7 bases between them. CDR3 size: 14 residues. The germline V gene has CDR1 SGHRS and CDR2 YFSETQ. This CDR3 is CASSLVNRNTEAFF. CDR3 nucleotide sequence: TGCGCCAGCAGCTTGGTGAACAGGAACACTGAAGCTTTCTTT.

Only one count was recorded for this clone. CDR3 bases: TGTGCCAGCAGCTCAACAGGGGGCTTAACCTACGAGCAGTACTTC. It encodes CASSSTGGLTYEQYF. The rearrangement links TRBV11-2 to TRBJ2-7; TRBD1 matches 9 bases. This CDR3 is built from 15 residues. CDR1 and CDR2 from the germline V gene are SGHAT and FQNNGV. J lost 2 bases, V lost 4 bases, and 6 bases had no gene match.

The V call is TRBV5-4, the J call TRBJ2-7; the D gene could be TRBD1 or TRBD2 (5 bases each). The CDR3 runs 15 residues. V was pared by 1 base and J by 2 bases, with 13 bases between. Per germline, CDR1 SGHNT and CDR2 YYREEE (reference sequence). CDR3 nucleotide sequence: TGTGCCAGCAGCTTGTCGGGGCAGGGAACCTACGAGCAGTACTTC. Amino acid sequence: CASSLSGQGTYEQYF.

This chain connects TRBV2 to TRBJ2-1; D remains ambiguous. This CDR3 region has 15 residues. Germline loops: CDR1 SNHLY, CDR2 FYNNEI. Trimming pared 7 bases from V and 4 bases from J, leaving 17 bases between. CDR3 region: CASTKGRSIYNEQFF. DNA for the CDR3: TGTGCCAGCACTAAGGGCAGGTCCATATACAATGAGCAGTTCTTC. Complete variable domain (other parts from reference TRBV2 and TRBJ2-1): EPEVTQTPSHQVTQMGQEVILRCVPISNHLYFYWYRQILGQKVEFLVSFYNNEISEKSEIFDDQFSVERPDGSNFTLKIRSTKLEDSAMYFCASTKGRSIYNEQFFGPGTRLTVL.

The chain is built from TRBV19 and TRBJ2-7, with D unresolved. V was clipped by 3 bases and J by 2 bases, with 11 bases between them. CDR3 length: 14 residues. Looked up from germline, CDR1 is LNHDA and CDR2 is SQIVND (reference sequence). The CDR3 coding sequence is TGTGCCAGTAGTATCCGGACGGAGCCCTACGAGCAGTACTTC. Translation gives CASSIRTEPYEQYF.

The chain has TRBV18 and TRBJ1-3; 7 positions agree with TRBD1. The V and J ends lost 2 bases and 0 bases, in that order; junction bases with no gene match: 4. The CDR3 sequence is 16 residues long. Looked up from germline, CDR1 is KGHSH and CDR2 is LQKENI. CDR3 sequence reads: CASSPFDRASGNTIYF. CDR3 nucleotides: TGTGCCAGCTCACCATTCGACAGGGCCTCTGGAAACACCATATATTTT.